This TCR beta chain is drawn from a study of T-cell reconstitution after alpha-beta-depleted transplantation in children. Study outcomes and limitations: Diversity and T-cell counts at one year after transplant derived mostly from new T cells. Surviving recipient T cells and thymic progenitors accounted for the high day-60 TCRbeta diversity observed in some patients. The origin of alpha-beta T cells about two months after transplant was reportedly several hundred expanded graft clones.

For this clonotype: Its target is unknown.

The germline V gene has CDR1 SGHRS and CDR2 YFSETQ. V shed 0 bases and J shed 3 bases, with 9 bases lying between them. The CDR3 extends over 14 amino acids. Preparation of the TCRbeta library used unique molecular identifiers. TCRdb fed the PCR reads into MiXCR, producing one record per CDR3 protein. This sample carries approximately 500,000 distinct CDR3 sequences, 27% of them seen once, and the ten largest clones take 36%. The chain combines TRBV5-1 with TRBJ1-1; D uncertain. This receptor was obtained from a boy in the first two years of life with Wiskott-Aldrich syndrome, due to receive a stem cell transplant. The sample was PBMCs, taken before TCRalphabeta/CD19-depleted stem cell transplant. CDR3 sequence reads: CASSLGYTDTEAFF. The CDR3 DNA reads TGCGCCAGCAGCTTGGGGTATACGGACACTGAAGCTTTCTTT.